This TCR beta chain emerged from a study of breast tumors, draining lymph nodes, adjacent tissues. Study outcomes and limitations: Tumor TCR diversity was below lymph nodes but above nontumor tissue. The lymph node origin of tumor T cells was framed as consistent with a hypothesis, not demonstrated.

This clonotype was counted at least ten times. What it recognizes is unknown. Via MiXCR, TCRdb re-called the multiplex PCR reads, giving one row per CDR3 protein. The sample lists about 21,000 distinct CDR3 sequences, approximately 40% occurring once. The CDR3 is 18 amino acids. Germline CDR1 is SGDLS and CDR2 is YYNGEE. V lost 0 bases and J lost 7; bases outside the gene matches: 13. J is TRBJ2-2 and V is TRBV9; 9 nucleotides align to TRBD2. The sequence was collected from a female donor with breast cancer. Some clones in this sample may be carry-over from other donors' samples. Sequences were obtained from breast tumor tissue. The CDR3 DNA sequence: TGTGCCAGCAGCGTAGGGGTATATAGCGGGAGAAAAGACGGGGAGCTGTTTTTT. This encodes CASSVGVYSGRKDGELFF.